These 2 T cell receptor beta chains came from one sample sequenced in a study of beta chain features in type 1 diabetes. Of the isolated RNA, all was reverse transcribed, and so the sequenced material was expressed TCRB transcripts. Sequenced by immunoSEQ multiplex PCR; TCRdb stores in-frame clones only, minus some. The sample carries under 800,000 clones, about a sixth recorded once. Input material: naive CD4+ T cells from blood. These receptors were collected from a man between 18 and 29 years old in good health.

This chain uses TRBV4-1 with TRBJ2-7; 9 bases are a match to TRBD1. J was trimmed by 0 bases and V by 2 bases; bases with no gene match: 5. The CDR3 has 16 amino acids. From germline, CDR1 is MGHRA and CDR2 YSYEKL. CDR3 in amino acids: CASSQPGQGSSYEQYF. The CDR3 bases are TGCGCCAGCAGCCAACCTGGACAGGGGAGCTCCTACGAGCAGTACTTC.

This chain links TRBV5-1 with TRBJ2-1; either TRBD1 or TRBD2 may fit D (6 bases each). Germline lookup yields CDR1 SGHRS and CDR2 YFSETQ. The CDR3 runs to 15 residues. Trimming removed 0 bases at V and 12 bases at J, with 19 bases between. The CDR3 DNA is TGCGCCAGCAGCTTGGGTGGGGGCGCGGGATATATGCAGTTCTTC. This encodes CASSLGGGAGYMQFF.